These 26 T cell receptor beta chains came from one sample sequenced in a study of blood T cell repertoires in COVID-19. Assay used: immunoSEQ multiplex PCR; TCRdb lists only in-frame clones, some missing. The sample includes about 240,000 clones, roughly 90% of them seen just once. The sample was peripheral blood. These receptors were collected from a man aged 55 to 69 who had recovered from COVID-19.

This chain uses TRBV25-1 with TRBJ2-5; 9 positions match TRBD1. This CDR3 is built from 16 residues. Germline values: CDR1 MGHDK, CDR2 SYGVNS. V gave up 1 base and J gave up 5 bases; unmatched junction bases: 8. As DNA, the CDR3 is TGTGCCAGCAGTGAATCCGGGACAGGGTCTGGGGAGACCCAGTACTTC. Translation gives CASSESGTGSGETQYF.

The chain carries TRBV6-2 or TRBV6-3 and TRBJ1-2, with D perhaps matching TRBD1 (6 bases). Trimming stripped 6 bases from V and 4 bases from J, with 18 bases between. Germline V lookup: CDR1 MNHEY, CDR2 SVGEGT. This CDR3 comprises 15 residues. The CDR3 is CASSLGGLGAYGYTF. CDR3 sequence (DNA): TGTGCCAGCAGCCTAGGAGGTTTGGGGGCCTATGGCTACACCTTC.

The count of this clone is one. The chain carries TRBV9 and TRBJ2-5, with 8 bases that match TRBD2. The V segment lost 0 bases and the J segment 2 bases; nucleotides outside the gene matches: 6. From germline, CDR1 is SGDLS and CDR2 YYNGEE. CDR3 length equals 16 residues. This CDR3 is CASSVAPAGVQETQYF. CDR3 coding DNA: TGTGCCAGCAGCGTAGCTCCAGCGGGGGTACAAGAGACCCAGTACTTC.

V and J are TRBV7-8 and TRBJ2-5, with TRBD1 matching over 11 bases. Germline CDR1 is SGHVS and CDR2 is FQNEAQ. The CDR3 runs to 15 residues. V lost 1 base to trimming and J lost 4 bases; unmatched junction nucleotides: 2. CDR3 loop: CASSLGTGGIETQYF. The DNA for the CDR3 is TGTGCCAGCAGCTTAGGGACAGGGGGCATAGAGACCCAGTACTTC.

The genes are TRBV7-9 and TRBJ2-5; D is possibly TRBD2 (6 bases). CDR3 length: 16 amino acids. The germline CDR1 and CDR2 sequences are SEHNR and FQNEAQ (reference sequence). V dropped 2 bases and J dropped 0 bases, with 13 bases sitting between them. CDR3 protein: CASSLTGLPYQETQYF. In DNA form, the CDR3 reads TGTGCCAGCAGCTTAACGGGACTGCCGTACCAAGAGACCCAGTACTTC.

The chain employs TRBV7-8 and TRBJ2-1, with 14 bases identical to TRBD2. Unmatched junction bases numbered 7, after V lost 5 bases and J lost 7 bases. Germline CDR1 SGHVS, CDR2 FQNEAQ. This CDR3 comprises 16 residues. The chain's CDR3 is CASSPTSGGVLNEQFF. CDR3 sequence (DNA): TGTGCCAGCAGCCCGACTAGCGGGGGGGTATTAAATGAGCAGTTCTTC.

V usage is TRBV19 and J usage is TRBJ2-1, with 11 bases lining up with TRBD2. CDR3 length: 15 residues. Germline CDR1 reads LNHDA; CDR2 reads SQIVND (reference sequence). Trimming removed 6 bases from V and 6 bases from J; junction bases left unmatched: 7. The chain's CDR3 is CASRELAGAGNEQFF. The CDR3 nucleotides are TGTGCCAGTAGAGAACTAGCGGGGGCCGGCAATGAGCAGTTCTTC.

The chain is built from TRBV2 and TRBJ1-5; 8 bases match TRBD1. The CDR3 has 15 residues. CDR1 and CDR2 from the germline V gene are SNHLY and FYNNEI. After removal of 6 bases from V and 4 bases from J, the junction contained 8 bases not matched to a gene. CDR3 sequence (DNA): TGTGCCAGCAGCCGGACAGGGATAGTTAATCAGCCCCAGCATTTT. Translating gives CASSRTGIVNQPQHF.

The chain has TRBV5-6 and TRBJ1-3, with no clear D. The CDR3 is made up of 14 amino acids. CDR1 and CDR2 from the germline V gene are SGHDT and YYEEEE. Trimming stripped 6 bases from V and 0 bases from J, with 10 bases between. In nucleotides, the CDR3 is TGTGCCAGCACCGAGGCGTTCTCTGGAAACACCATATATTTT. This sequence encodes CASTEAFSGNTIYF.

In this sample, this clone turned up a few times. The chain couples TRBV25-1 to TRBJ1-2, with TRBD1 identical over 8 bases. V lost 8 bases, J lost 2 bases, and 10 bases stayed unmatched. Germline V CDR1 and CDR2: MGHDK, SYGVNS. CDR3 length equals 15 residues. The CDR3 DNA is TGTGCCAGCTCGGACAGGGAGCTGCTGAACTATGGCTACACCTTC. Protein: CASSDRELLNYGYTF.

V and J are TRBV2 and TRBJ1-5; 7 bases map to TRBD1. Germline values: CDR1 SNHLY, CDR2 FYNNEI. The length of the CDR3 is 15 residues. J was trimmed by 3 bases and V by 3 bases; bases with no gene match: 5. The CDR3 protein is CASSDWDSYNQPQHF. CDR3 coding DNA: TGTGCCAGCAGTGATTGGGACAGCTACAATCAGCCCCAGCATTTT.

This clone was picked up one time. The rearrangement uses TRBV20-1 and TRBJ2-3, with TRBD2 matching over 10 bases. Trimming cost V 3 bases and J 4 bases; bases outside gene matches: 4. The germline V gene encodes CDR1 DFQATT and CDR2 SNEGSKA (reference sequence). The CDR3 covers 14 residues. The chain's CDR3 is CSASHLAGADTQYF. The CDR3 DNA reads as TGCAGTGCTAGTCACCTAGCGGGGGCAGATACGCAGTATTTT.

The chain links TRBV6-5 to TRBJ2-1; D may be TRBD2 (6 bases). With 2 bases removed from V and 1 base from J, the gap between germline ends came to 9 bases. In germline, CDR1 is MNHEY, CDR2 SVGAGI. This CDR3 spans 15 amino acids. This chain's CDR3 is CASSYGRGSYNEQFF. In DNA form, the CDR3 reads TGTGCCAGCAGTTACGGACGGGGGTCCTACAATGAGCAGTTCTTC.

J is TRBJ2-3 and V is TRBV5-1, with 8 bases lining up with TRBD1. The CDR3 has 15 residues. CDR1 is SGHRS, CDR2 YFSETQ, per germline. V was clipped by 4 bases and J by 3 bases; unmatched bases: 7. CDR3 DNA sequence: TGCGCCAGCAGCCCCTACAGGGGGGATACAGATACGCAGTATTTT. This sequence encodes CASSPYRGDTDTQYF.

The V call is TRBV2, the J call TRBJ2-7; weak D call: TRBD2 (7 bases). This CDR3 comprises 16 residues. Trimming cost V 2 bases and J 2 bases, with 16 bases left between them. Germline V gene sequence: CDR1 SNHLY, CDR2 FYNNEI. Here the CDR3 reads CASSESGGAAPYEQYF. CDR3 DNA sequence: TGTGCCAGCAGTGAATCTGGGGGGGCCGCCCCCTACGAGCAGTACTTC.

This chain connects TRBV28 to TRBJ2-7; the D gene is possibly TRBD2 (6 bases). Trimming took off 6 bases at V and 4 bases at J, with 16 bases between the two ends. The CDR3 covers 14 residues. CDR1 is MDHEN and CDR2 is SYDVKM in the germline V gene. The CDR3 DNA reads TGTGCCAGCAGCGGGCTGCTAGCGCCATACGAGCAGTACTTC. Its translation: CASSGLLAPYEQYF.

The CDR3 sequence is CASSYHEGYNEQFF. For the CDR3, the DNA is TGTGCCAGCAGTTATCACGAGGGTTACAATGAGCAGTTCTTC. The chain recombines TRBV7-8 with TRBJ2-1; D possibly corresponds to TRBD2 (5 bases). V lost 6 bases to trimming and J lost 4 bases, with 13 bases between them. Germline V gene data show CDR1 as SGHVS and CDR2 as FQNEAQ. The CDR3 covers 14 residues.

The chain uses TRBV7-9 and TRBJ1-2, with D unclear. Trimming left V 3 bases short and J 8 bases short, with 13 bases between. The germline gives CDR1 SEHNR, CDR2 FQNEAQ (reference sequence). CDR3 length: 13 amino acids. This CDR3 reads CASSFPQFRGYTF. CDR3 DNA sequence: TGTGCCAGCAGCTTTCCCCAGTTCCGAGGCTACACCTTC.

The chain carries TRBV6-1 and TRBJ2-4, with D uncertain. CDR1 and CDR2 (germline): MNHNS, SASEGT. The CDR3 is 19 amino acids. Deletions cut 2 bases from V and 2 bases from J, with 22 bases between. CDR3 DNA: TGTGCCAGCAGTGAAACTTCATTAACTTATAGCTTTTCCAAAAACATTCAGTACTTC. It specifies CASSETSLTYSFSKNIQYF.

The V and J genes are TRBV10-3 and TRBJ2-5; TRBD2 matches 11 bases. Per the germline V gene, CDR1 is ENHRY and CDR2 is SYGVKD. CDR3 length equals 17 residues. With V trimmed by 2 bases and J by 3 bases, 8 bases remained unmatched. The CDR3 loop reads CAISERLAGGREETQYF. Written as DNA, the CDR3 is TGTGCCATCAGTGAGCGCCTAGCGGGGGGTCGAGAAGAGACCCAGTACTTC.

This chain links TRBV3-1 (or the pseudogene TRBV3-2) with TRBJ1-6; TRBD1 matches 8 bases. Germline V gene data show CDR1 as LGHDT and CDR2 as YNNKEL (reference sequence). Trimming took 4 bases from V and 9 from J; bases not matched to a gene: 8. This CDR3 has 15 residues. The CDR3 DNA reads as TGTGCCAGCAGCCGGCAGACAGGGGCCAGTTCACCCCTCCACTTT. Translation: CASSRQTGASSPLHF.

The rearrangement links TRBV3-1 (or the pseudogene TRBV3-2) to TRBJ1-6; D ambiguous. Germline CDR1 is LGHDT and CDR2 is YNNKEL (reference sequence). Trimming shortened V by 4 bases and J by 6 bases, and 16 bases separated the two germline ends. The CDR3 sequence is 16 residues long. The CDR3 nucleotides read TGTGCCAGCAGCCCAGGCGGGGTTGGTGGTAATTCACCCCTCCACTTT. It specifies CASSPGGVGGNSPLHF.

This rearrangement joins TRBV30 to TRBJ2-1; 9 positions match TRBD1. Germline trimming cut 2 bases from V and 8 bases from J; bases unmatched to any gene: 7. The CDR3 extends over 14 amino acids. Looked up from germline, CDR1 is GTSNPN and CDR2 is SVGIG (reference sequence). The CDR3 nucleotides are TGTGCCTGGAGTTGGGGGACAGGGACCTATGAGCAGTTCTTC. This translates into CAWSWGTGTYEQFF.

The rearrangement links TRBV12-5 to TRBJ1-1, with 10 positions matching TRBD1. The V segment lost 4 bases and the J segment 3 bases; nucleotides outside the gene matches: 14. The CDR3 contains 18 residues. Per the germline V gene, CDR1 is LGHNT and CDR2 is FRNRAP. In nucleotides, the CDR3 is TGTGCTAGTGGTTCCGATCCGGCCGGGACAGGGGTTTACACTGAAGCTTTCTTT. Amino acids: CASGSDPAGTGVYTEAFF.

The chain recombines TRBV29-1 with TRBJ2-3; D is perhaps TRBD1 (6 bases). Trimming stripped 0 bases from V and 4 bases from J, with 14 bases between. In germline, CDR1 is SQVTM, CDR2 ANQGSEA. This CDR3 has 15 amino acids. The CDR3 is CSVEDYAGVADTQYF. The CDR3 DNA follows: TGCAGCGTTGAAGATTACGCAGGGGTGGCAGATACGCAGTATTTT.

This chain connects TRBV12-5 to TRBJ2-1; TRBD1 aligns across 10 bases. From germline, CDR1 is LGHNT and CDR2 FRNRAP. The CDR3 spans 16 residues. J was trimmed by 1 base and V by 6 bases; bases with no gene match: 6. The CDR3 nucleotides read TGTGCTAGTGGCCTCGGACAGGGGGGTTCCTACAATGAGCAGTTCTTC. Residues: CASGLGQGGSYNEQFF.